The 17 T cell receptor beta chains below all came from one sample that was sequenced in a study of PD-1 blockade in classical Hodgkin lymphoma. Brentuximab vedotin exposure varied among the patients, all of whom had relapsed after autologous stem cell transplantation. This table comes from immunoSEQ multiplex PCR, and its TCRdb copy is limited to in-frame clones, with some not included. The table lists over 50,000 clones, over 75% of them singletons. Specimen: peripheral blood mononuclear cells (PBMCs), collected at baseline. The receptor source for this set is a human donor with classical Hodgkin lymphoma.

The chain couples TRBV5-1 to TRBJ2-3, with D tentatively TRBD2 (6 bases). CDR3 size: 15 residues. Trimming left V 0 bases short and J 2 bases short, with 10 bases between. CDR1 is SGHRS, CDR2 YFSETQ, per germline. CDR3 DNA: TGCGCCAGCAGCTTGGTCGGGAGACACACAGATACGCAGTATTTT. This translates into CASSLVGRHTDTQYF.

J is TRBJ2-2 and V is TRBV19, with 9 bases aligning to TRBD2. With 3 bases clipped from V and 8 bases from J, the junction kept 7 bases outside the gene matches. CDR1 LNHDA and CDR2 SQIVND come from the germline V gene (reference sequence). This CDR3 has 15 residues. The CDR3 DNA reads as TGTGCCAGTAGTATGACGCTAGCGGGATTGGGGGAGCTGTTTTTT. Translated, it gives CASSMTLAGLGELFF.

The chain recombines TRBV2 with TRBJ1-2, with 7 nucleotides matching TRBD1. CDR3 length equals 15 residues. The V and J ends lost 4 bases and 2 bases, in that order; junction bases with no gene match: 7. Germline CDR1 is SNHLY and CDR2 is FYNNEI. CDR3 sequence: CASSGLVTGNYGYTF. The CDR3, as DNA: TGTGCCAGCAGTGGATTGGTGACAGGGAACTATGGCTACACCTTC. Full variable domain (outside the CDR3, taken from reference TRBV2 and TRBJ1-2): EPEVTQTPSHQVTQMGQEVILRCVPISNHLYFYWYRQILGQKVEFLVSFYNNEISEKSEIFDDQFSVERPDGSNFTLKIRSTKLEDSAMYFCASSGLVTGNYGYTFGSGTRLTVV.

CDR3 residues: CSVATAGHQPQHF. CDR3 DNA: TGCAGCGTTGCGACGGCAGGGCATCAGCCCCAGCATTTT. The chain combines TRBV29-1 with TRBJ1-5, with D maybe TRBD1 (5 bases). Trimming took 4 bases from V and 5 from J, leaving 12 bases between them. The length of the CDR3 is 13 residues. Germline V gene sequence: CDR1 SQVTM, CDR2 ANQGSEA.

This sequence joins TRBV18 and TRBJ2-2, with 10 bases fitting TRBD2. Germline V gene lookup returns CDR1 KGHSH and CDR2 LQKENI. V shed 1 base, J shed 5 bases, and the junction held 7 bases outside the gene matches. CDR3 size: 17 residues. In DNA, the CDR3 is TGTGCCAGCTCACCACGGTCGCTAGCGGGAGCAACCGGGGAGCTGTTTTTT. Translated: CASSPRSLAGATGELFF. Supplemented by reference TRBV18 and TRBJ2-2, the full variable domain reads NAGVMQNPRHLVRRRGQEARLRCSPMKGHSHVYWYRQLPEEGLKFMVYLQKENIIDESGMPKERFSAEFPKEGPSILRIQQVVRGDSAAYFCASSPRSLAGATGELFFGEGSRLTVL.

This clone was detected only once. V is TRBV5-1 and J is TRBJ1-4; D may be TRBD1 (5 bases). Per the germline V gene, CDR1 is SGHRS and CDR2 is YFSETQ. The CDR3 extends over 14 amino acids. V dropped 5 bases and J dropped 4 bases, with 12 bases sitting between them. The CDR3 sequence: CASRPQGFNEKLFF. The CDR3 DNA follows: TGCGCCAGCAGGCCTCAGGGATTTAATGAAAAACTGTTTTTT.

This clone was seen a handful of times. V usage is TRBV6-5 and J usage is TRBJ1-1, with 9 positions matching TRBD1. J lost 1 base, V lost 10 bases, and 7 bases had no gene match. This CDR3 is 14 amino acids long. Germline V gene sequence: CDR1 MNHEY, CDR2 SVGAGI. CDR3 DNA sequence: TGTGCCATCAAGGACAGGGGACAGAACACTGAAGCTTTCTTT. Translating gives CAIKDRGQNTEAFF.

This chain connects TRBV19 to TRBJ1-4; D is undetermined. Trimming removed 3 bases at V and 0 bases at J, with 26 bases between. Germline assignment: CDR1 LNHDA and CDR2 SQIVND (reference sequence). The CDR3 contains 21 residues. This chain's CDR3 is CASSMIPSERQKLATNEKLFF. CDR3 nucleotides: TGTGCCAGTAGTATGATCCCTTCGGAACGGCAGAAACTTGCAACTAATGAAAAACTGTTTTTT.

The chain combines TRBV18 with TRBJ1-5, with D possibly being TRBD1 (6 bases). V lost 4 bases, J lost 4 bases, and 14 bases lay in between. Germline CDR1 and CDR2: KGHSH and LQKENI. The CDR3 length is 15 residues. CDR3 protein: CASSRSGARNQPQHF. The CDR3 DNA follows: TGTGCCAGCTCACGGTCGGGGGCTAGGAATCAGCCCCAGCATTTT.

There are a few counts of this clone. V is TRBV18 and J is TRBJ1-1, with 7 positions matching TRBD1. J lost 0 bases, V lost 3 bases, and 10 bases had no gene match. Per the germline V gene, CDR1 is KGHSH and CDR2 is LQKENI. This CDR3 is built from 17 residues. CDR3 bases: TGTGCCAGCTCACCGGAATGGGCAACAGGGGTGAACACTGAAGCTTTCTTT. It codes for CASSPEWATGVNTEAFF.

This clone was observed once. The V call is TRBV5-1, the J call TRBJ2-2, with a possible D match to TRBD2 (6 bases). The CDR3 is 13 residues long. CDR1 is SGHRS and CDR2 is YFSETQ in the germline V gene. V was cut by 0 bases and J by 6 bases, with 6 bases left in between. CDR3 amino acids: CASSLGLAGELFF. The CDR3 region has the DNA TGCGCCAGCAGCTTGGGACTAGCCGGGGAGCTGTTTTTT.

At least ten counts were recorded for this clone. This chain links TRBV11-1 with TRBJ2-1; D is possibly TRBD2 (6 bases). Trimming cost V 1 base and J 6 bases, with 16 bases left between them. This CDR3 has 16 residues. Germline values: CDR1 SGHAT, CDR2 FQDESV (reference sequence). Here the CDR3 DNA reads TGTGCCAGCAGCTTAGGTTCTACCCCCGGGGGCAATGAGCAGTTCTTC. It yields the protein CASSLGSTPGGNEQFF.

The chain carries TRBV6-1 and TRBJ2-1; 8 bases map to TRBD1. V gave up 5 bases and J gave up 12 bases; unmatched junction bases: 12. The germline V gene has CDR1 MNHNS and CDR2 SASEGT. The CDR3 has 14 residues. DNA of the CDR3: TGTGCCAGCAGTCTGCCCAACGACAGGGGCGGGCAGTTCTTC. Its protein product is CASSLPNDRGGQFF.

This rearrangement joins TRBV2 to TRBJ2-1, with TRBD2 identical over 9 bases. Trimming removed 8 bases from V and 0 bases from J; junction bases left unmatched: 2. CDR1 is SNHLY, CDR2 FYNNEI, per germline. The CDR3 length is 14 residues. For the CDR3, the DNA is TGTGCCAGCCTTAGCGGGAGCTCCTACAATGAGCAGTTCTTC. Its protein product is CASLSGSSYNEQFF. Variable domain in full (rest from reference TRBV2 and TRBJ2-1): EPEVTQTPSHQVTQMGQEVILRCVPISNHLYFYWYRQILGQKVEFLVSFYNNEISEKSEIFDDQFSVERPDGSNFTLKIRSTKLEDSAMYFCASLSGSSYNEQFFGPGTRLTVL.

CDR3 residues: CASSPTSQDREAFF. The CDR3 nucleotides are TGTGCCAGCAGCCCCACGAGTCAGGACAGAGAAGCTTTCTTT. The genes are TRBV9 and TRBJ1-1, with D possibly matching TRBD1 (6 bases). The germline V gene has CDR1 SGDLS and CDR2 YYNGEE. The CDR3 sequence is 14 residues long. The V end lost 4 bases, the J end lost 8 bases, and 18 bases lay between the germline ends. The full variable domain, its missing parts supplied by reference TRBV9 and TRBJ1-1, is DSGVTQTPKHLITATGQRVTLRCSPRSGDLSVYWYQQSLDQGLQFLIQYYNGEERAKGNILERFSAQQFPDLHSELNLSSLELGDSALYFCASSPTSQDREAFFGQGTRLTVV.

The genes are TRBV7-2 and TRBJ2-1, with D tentatively TRBD2 (6 bases). The V gene lost 2 bases and the J gene lost 7 bases, with 9 bases spanning the gap. This CDR3 region has 13 residues. Germline V gene sequence: CDR1 SGHTA, CDR2 FQGNSA. The CDR3 here is CASSLNRGNEQFF. CDR3 sequence (DNA): TGTGCCAGCAGCTTAAACCGGGGGAATGAGCAGTTCTTC.

The genes are TRBV5-6 and TRBJ2-3; 9 bases are shared with TRBD2. Germline assignment: CDR1 SGHDT and CDR2 YYEEEE. V lost 0 bases, J lost 3 bases, and 5 bases stayed unmatched. This CDR3 has 16 amino acids. CDR3 region: CASSLGVTSGTDTQYF. The CDR3 DNA reads TGTGCCAGCAGCTTGGGGGTGACTAGCGGTACAGATACGCAGTATTTT. The full variable domain, its missing parts supplied by reference TRBV5-6 and TRBJ2-3, is DAGVTQSPTHLIKTRGQQVTLRCSPKSGHDTVSWYQQALGQGPQFIFQYYEEEERQRGNFPDRFSGHQFPNYSSELNVNALLLGDSALYLCASSLGVTSGTDTQYFGPGTRLTVL.